These 9 T cell receptor beta chains share one sample of origin, sequenced in a study of blood T cell repertoires in COVID-19. Sequencing was performed with immunoSEQ multiplex PCR; in TCRdb, only in-frame clones are kept and a portion is missing. The repertoire holds roughly 69,000 clones, with roughly four fifths as singletons. The sequencing input was peripheral blood. The source of these receptors is a man aged 50 to 59 with COVID-19, enrolled during active disease.

In its sample, this clone was seen a few times. The chain uses TRBV13 and TRBJ1-2; D uncertain. With 7 bases removed from V and 8 bases from J, the gap between germline ends came to 14 bases. This CDR3 has 12 residues. The germline gives CDR1 PRHDT, CDR2 FYEKMQ (reference sequence). The CDR3 reads CASTLRGDGYTF. CDR3 coding DNA: TGTGCCAGCACCTTGCGAGGTGACGGCTACACCTTC.

There are a few counts of this clone. In DNA form, the CDR3 reads TGTGCCAGTAGTATGTCGACTCTTGGCTCCTACTATGGCTACACCTTC. This encodes CASSMSTLGSYYGYTF. This chain uses TRBV19 with TRBJ1-2; D is uncertain. V was pared by 3 bases and J by 3 bases, with 17 bases between. CDR1 is LNHDA, CDR2 SQIVND, per germline (reference sequence). The CDR3 length is 16 residues.

The chain has TRBV3-1 (or the pseudogene TRBV3-2) and TRBJ2-1, with a tentative D call TRBD2 (7 bases). V lost 7 bases and J 9 bases, leaving 16 bases between the germline ends. Per the germline V gene, CDR1 is LGHDT and CDR2 is YNNKEL (reference sequence). This CDR3 is 13 amino acids long. This chain's CDR3 is CASMLRGAVEQFF. The CDR3, as DNA: TGTGCCAGCATGCTCCGGGGGGCTGTTGAGCAGTTCTTC.

The rearrangement links TRBV7-9 to TRBJ2-1; D unresolved. CDR1 is SEHNR and CDR2 is FQNEAQ in the germline V gene (reference sequence). This CDR3 spans 14 amino acids. V lost 4 bases, J lost 4 bases, and 11 bases lay in between. The CDR3 spells CASSSGSQYNEQFF. The CDR3 DNA reads TGTGCCAGCAGCTCCGGGTCACAATACAATGAGCAGTTCTTC.

This clone was observed once. CDR3 coding DNA: TGCGCCAGCAGCCAAGAGCCTGGCGGACTAGCGGGCACAGATACGCAGTATTTT. Protein sequence: CASSQEPGGLAGTDTQYF. V is TRBV4-1 and J is TRBJ2-3, with 10 bases lining up with TRBD2. Looked up from germline, CDR1 is MGHRA and CDR2 is YSYEKL. The CDR3 contains 18 residues. Trimming cost V 0 bases and J 1 base; bases outside gene matches: 7.

The CDR3 loop reads CASSEAIFTGGEQFF. The CDR3 DNA is TGTGCCAGCAGTGAAGCCATCTTTACGGGGGGTGAGCAGTTCTTC. The chain joins TRBV2 to TRBJ2-1; 7 bases are shared with TRBD2. The junction had 8 bases not matched to a gene; V was cut back by 0 bases and J by 9 bases. There are 15 residues in the CDR3. CDR1 SNHLY and CDR2 FYNNEI come from the germline V gene.

The chain is built from TRBV10-3 and TRBJ2-1, with TRBD2 matching over 10 bases. The J segment lost 9 bases and the V segment lost 2 bases, leaving 4 bases of the junction unmatched. The germline V gene encodes CDR1 ENHRY and CDR2 SYGVKD. The CDR3 contains 14 residues. In DNA form, the CDR3 reads TGTGCCATCAGTGAGCCTAGCGGGGGAGGTGAGCAGTTCTTC. Its translation is CAISEPSGGGEQFF.

This sequence joins TRBV6-5 and TRBJ1-5, with TRBD1 matching 9 bases. Germline assignment: CDR1 MNHEY and CDR2 SVGAGI. With V trimmed by 8 bases and J by 7 bases, 6 bases remained unmatched. This CDR3 has 13 amino acids. The CDR3 DNA sequence: TGTGCCAGCCGCAGACAGGGGGACCAGCCCCAGCATTTT. Translated: CASRRQGDQPQHF.

The gene calls are TRBV10-2 and TRBJ2-7, with 12 positions matching TRBD2. V lost 10 bases, J lost 1 base, and 5 bases stayed unmatched. Germline CDR1 and CDR2: WSHSY and SAAADI. This CDR3 has 14 residues. In nucleotides, the CDR3 is TGCGCCACCAAACTAGCGGGGGGATCCTACGAGCAGTACTTC. Its protein is CATKLAGGSYEQYF.